Sequencing of this T cell receptor (beta chain) was carried out in a study of T cells after yellow fever vaccination (dated by TCRdb to between 2019 and 2020). About the full investigation: The SMART-Seq v4 Ultra Low Input RNA kit was used to prepare libraries from fractions with low cell numbers. To follow T-cell clones before and after both primary and booster YFV17D yellow fever vaccination, bulk TCR alpha and beta repertoires underwent longitudinal sequencing. Two healthy male donors, one aged 18 to 30 and one aged 30 to 39 years, were included in the cohort. Blood was drawn at multiple timepoints before and after primary and secondary immunization, with bulk PBMC replicates and cell subsets isolated.

Only a few counts were recorded for this clonotype. Its antigen has not been determined. Nothing much larger sits one base from this clone, and base qualities are not available. What the work shows at the level of the full study, not this receptor alone: The secondary T-cell response was weaker than the primary response but faster, peaking on day 5 instead of day 15. Most clones expanded after primary vaccination were re-detected after the booster (almost 97% of CD4 and 88% of CD8), suggesting broad memory maintenance. The study included only a couple of donors, which limits how far the findings can be generalized. A small share of clonotypes occurred in both CD4 and CD8 compartments, likely arising from convergent recombination. FACS-sorted repertoires could contain abundant contaminating clonotypes from the bulk population, so computational filtering was required.

From V the trimming removes 0 bases and from J it removes 3 bases, while the gene matches leave 6 bases of the junction unaccounted for. Inclusive of the bounding cysteine and phenylalanine, the CDR3 is 17 residues long. Here the CDR3 DNA is all that survives: 51 bases in frame from base 1. CDR1 and CDR2 are read off the germline V gene as ENHRY and SYGVKD. TCR cDNA was synthesized by 5'RACE template switching, through which a universal primer site and unique molecular identifiers were introduced. cDNA synthesis was primed from both the TCR alpha and TCR beta constant segments. Libraries were amplified in two PCR steps, with sample barcodes and sequencing adapters added in the second step. Sequencing of the libraries was done on either Illumina HiSeq 2500 (2x100 bp) or NovaSeq (2x150 bp). The authors' analysis ran thus. MIGEC handled demultiplexing of reads and collapsing into UMI consensus sequences, while MiXCR performed V(D)J alignment. Clonotypes responding to the vaccine were identified with edgeR on replicate PBMC samples, with the criteria of FDR below 0.01 and a log2 fold change above 5 up to day 15. CD4 or CD8 identity was assigned to each bulk clonotype according to whether the clonotype was present at higher abundance in the sequenced CD4 repertoire or the sequenced CD8 repertoire. In TCRdb, the public reads were trimmed at Q25 with fastp and aligned with MiXCR, with productive beta chains retained. Rows are unified per CDR3 protein, each entry keeping the most common DNA and genes. None of the V and J calls come from the authors' own analysis; TCRdb made them. The sample table lists 500,000 to 650,000 distinct CDR3 sequences, over 9% of them with a count of one. About 15% of the sample comes from the top ten.

This sample's treatment or condition label indicates: live attenuated yellow fever vaccine strain. Two biological replicates of bulk PBMCs were collected at each blood-draw timepoint. A standard Ficoll-Paque protocol was used to isolate PBMCs from peripheral blood. TriZol was used to extract RNA from bulk PBMCs, CD4 and CD8 fractions, and dextramer-positive and dextramer-negative fractions. Sequenced here: PBMCs, sampled on the day of the yellow fever booster vaccination. The sequence joins TRBV10-3 to TRBJ2-1; 9 central nucleotides agree with TRBD2. The sequence derives from a man under 40 who received the YFV17D yellow fever vaccine. In nucleotide form, the sequence is TGTGCCATCAGTGAGTCTCCTAGCGGGACCAACTACAATGAGCAGTTCTTC. Translated, this is CAISESPSGTNYNEQFF.